This entry lists 16 T cell receptor beta chains sequenced from one sample in a study of blood T cell repertoires in COVID-19 (dated by TCRdb to the early 2020s). Library preparation employed the immunoSEQ multiplex PCR assay. TCRdb retrieved this table from immuneACCESS and kept in-frame rearrangements only. Not all clones are present; in checked studies, unresolved V genes account for under half, and no reason is known for the remainder. A total of over 55,000 clones appear in this sample, 80% to 85% of them only once. The ten largest clones add up to roughly 9.3% of the sample. Material: peripheral blood. These receptors were obtained from an elderly man with COVID-19, enrolled during active disease.

The rearrangement joins TRBV11-3 to TRBJ1-1, with D perhaps TRBD1 (5 bases). V lost 5 bases and J 7 bases, leaving 14 bases between the germline ends. The CDR3 consists of 13 residues. Germline V gene sequence: CDR1 SGHNT, CDR2 YENEEA. In DNA, the CDR3 is TGTGCCAGCAGCGGGACTGCTAGAGATGAAGCTTTCTTT. Encoded protein: CASSGTARDEAFF.

The genes are TRBV15 and TRBJ1-2, with a weak D call TRBD1 (5 bases). The CDR3 loop spans 15 amino acids. V was cut by 1 base and J by 8 bases, with 17 bases left in between. CDR1 is LNHNV and CDR2 is YYDKDF in the germline V gene (reference sequence). This CDR3 reads CATSRGDSSNGGYTF. The DNA for the CDR3 is TGTGCCACCAGCAGAGGTGACAGTTCCAATGGGGGCTACACCTTC.

The gene calls are TRBV5-1 and TRBJ1-1, with 7 bases matching TRBD1. CDR1 and CDR2 from the germline V gene are SGHRS and YFSETQ. J gave up 3 bases and V 4 bases, and 9 bases lay outside the gene matches. The CDR3 is 15 amino acids. The CDR3 bases are TGCGCCAGCAGCGGGGCCGGGACAGCACACACTGAAGCTTTCTTT. Encoded protein: CASSGAGTAHTEAFF.

V and J are TRBV5-6 and TRBJ2-7, with 11 bases matching TRBD2. CDR1 SGHDT and CDR2 YYEEEE come from the germline V gene. V gave up 1 base and J gave up 6 bases; unmatched junction bases: 9. This CDR3 has 16 amino acids. CDR3 nucleotides: TGTGCCAGCAGCTTGTACGTAGCGGGAGGGCACAGCGAGCAGTACGTC. Protein product: CASSLYVAGGHSEQYV.

The J gene is TRBJ2-1, the V gene TRBV24-1, with 7 bases matching TRBD2. The CDR3 is 14 amino acids. Germline CDR1 reads KGHDR; CDR2 reads SFDVKD. Germline trimming cut 2 bases from V and 12 bases from J; bases unmatched to any gene: 9. The CDR3: CATSDSRDGRWQFF. In nucleotides, the CDR3 is TGTGCCACCAGTGATTCCCGGGACGGGAGGTGGCAGTTCTTC.

This chain links TRBV9 with TRBJ2-2; 7 nucleotides agree with TRBD2. Trimming took 0 bases from V and 0 from J; bases not matched to a gene: 2. The CDR3 has 16 amino acids. In germline, CDR1 is SGDLS, CDR2 YYNGEE. In DNA form, the CDR3 reads TGTGCCAGCAGCGTAGCGGCGGGGGCGAACACCGGGGAGCTGTTTTTT. Translated: CASSVAAGANTGELFF.

This clone was detected a few times. This chain uses TRBV6-1 with TRBJ1-5, with D uncertain. Trimming shortened V by 2 bases and J by 0 bases, and 17 bases separated the two germline ends. This CDR3 spans 18 amino acids. Per the germline V gene, CDR1 is MNHNS and CDR2 is SASEGT. DNA of the CDR3: TGTGCCAGCAGTGAATTTGTTCGGTCGGGATATAGCAATCAGCCCCAGCATTTT. This sequence encodes CASSEFVRSGYSNQPQHF.

CDR3 in DNA: TGTGCCAGCAGTAGGCGGGGGCAGGGCACTGAAGCTTTCTTT. This codes for CASSRRGQGTEAFF. The chain has TRBV6-2 or TRBV6-3 and TRBJ1-1; D possibly corresponds to TRBD1 (6 bases). CDR1 MNHEY and CDR2 SVGEGT come from the germline V gene. CDR3 size: 14 residues. The V gene lost 5 bases and the J gene lost 4 bases, with 14 bases spanning the gap.

V is TRBV5-6 and J is TRBJ1-1; no firm D call. Germline values: CDR1 SGHDT, CDR2 YYEEEE. This CDR3 region has 13 residues. V lost 2 bases and J lost 7, with 12 bases in between. CDR3 DNA sequence: TGTGCCAGCAGCTTTATCGTCCCCGGTGAAGCTTTCTTT. Its translation: CASSFIVPGEAFF.

This chain connects TRBV9 to TRBJ2-5; weak D call: TRBD1 (6 bases). CDR1 SGDLS and CDR2 YYNGEE come from the germline V gene. The CDR3 runs to 16 residues. V was trimmed by 3 bases and J by 2 bases, leaving 17 bases between them. The CDR3 sequence: CASSGLLVGHQETQYF. In DNA, the CDR3 is TGTGCCAGCAGCGGATTGTTAGTGGGACATCAAGAGACCCAGTACTTC.

J is TRBJ1-3 and V is TRBV2, with 7 bases lining up with TRBD1. Germline loops: CDR1 SNHLY, CDR2 FYNNEI. The CDR3 is 14 residues long. The J segment lost 0 bases and the V segment lost 8 bases, leaving 4 bases of the junction unmatched. In DNA, the CDR3 is TGTGCCAGCGGCGACAGGGCCTCTGGAAACACCATATATTTT. Translated, it gives CASGDRASGNTIYF.

The chain couples TRBV19 to TRBJ1-5, with 8 bases lining up with TRBD1. Germline CDR1 LNHDA, CDR2 SQIVND (reference sequence). The CDR3 length is 15 residues. With 5 bases clipped from V and 3 bases from J, the junction kept 6 bases outside the gene matches. The CDR3 protein is CASSLADRVNQPQHF. The CDR3 nucleotides are TGTGCCAGTAGTCTAGCGGACAGGGTCAATCAGCCCCAGCATTTT.

The genes are TRBV6-6 and TRBJ1-5; no clear D gene. Germline CDR1 and CDR2: MNHNY and SVGAGI (reference sequence). V was cut by 6 bases and J by 9 bases, with 9 bases left in between. This CDR3 spans 11 amino acids. This chain's CDR3 is CASSRAGPQHF. CDR3 bases: TGTGCCAGCAGCCGAGCGGGGCCCCAGCATTTT.

The rearrangement links TRBV11-2 to TRBJ1-4; 9 bases are shared with TRBD1. The CDR3 consists of 14 residues. Germline CDR1 is SGHAT and CDR2 is FQNNGV. The J segment lost 8 bases and the V segment lost 3 bases, leaving 4 bases of the junction unmatched. CDR3 DNA sequence: TGTGCCAGCAGCTTCACAGGGGGCTTGGAAAAACTGTTTTTT. Its protein product is CASSFTGGLEKLFF.

The chain is built from TRBV9 and TRBJ1-3, with 7 bases lining up with TRBD1. The length of the CDR3 is 15 residues. V lost 0 bases to trimming and J lost 2 bases; unmatched junction nucleotides: 2. Germline V CDR1 and CDR2: SGDLS, YYNGEE. The CDR3 here is CASSVATGAGNTIYF. The DNA for the CDR3 is TGTGCCAGCAGCGTAGCAACAGGGGCTGGAAACACCATATATTTT.

This chain connects TRBV28 to TRBJ1-4; possible D gene TRBD1, 5 bases. Germline CDR1 is MDHEN and CDR2 is SYDVKM. The V end was cut by 5 bases, the J end by 10 bases, with 17 bases between. The CDR3 sequence is 14 residues long. Here the CDR3 reads CASSPSGSKGKLFF. DNA for the CDR3: TGTGCCAGCAGTCCATCAGGGTCCAAAGGAAAACTGTTTTTT. The full variable domain, in which reference TRBV28 and TRBJ1-4 provide the parts outside the CDR3, is DVKVTQSSRYLVKRTGEKVFLECVQDMDHENMFWYRQDPGLGLRLIYFSYDVKMKEKGDIPEGYSVSREKKERFSLILESASTNQTSMYLCASSPSGSKGKLFFGSGTQLSVL.